Listed below are T cell receptor beta chains from one sample, sequenced in a study of blood T cell repertoires in COVID-19. TCRdb's copy holds only in-frame clones and misses some; the assay was immunoSEQ multiplex PCR. This sample has over 200,000 clones, with roughly nine tenths found just once. What was sequenced was PBMCs or T cells enriched from blood (not recorded which). Receptor source: a woman aged 25 to 39 with acute COVID-19. CDR3s leave out the opening cysteine and the closing phenylalanine or tryptophan. Not every row has a clone size; where given, it reads once, few, many or a size class.

clone_size: -
v_call: TRBV18
j_call: TRBJ2-7
cdr3_length: 14
cdr3_aa: ASSPEPGLDSHEQY

clone_size: -
v_call: TRBV2
j_call: TRBJ2-3
cdr3_length: 13
cdr3_aa: ASSEAGPSTDTQY

clone_size: -
v_call: TRBV18
j_call: TRBJ2-6
cdr3_length: 14
cdr3_aa: ASSDRVGSGANVLT

clone_size: -
v_call: TRBV28
j_call: TRBJ1-2
cdr3_length: 11
cdr3_aa: ASSGAANYGYT

clone_size: -
v_call: TRBV18
j_call: TRBJ1-1
cdr3_length: 15
cdr3_aa: ASSAVQDRRLNTEAF

clone_size: -
v_call: TRBV20-1
j_call: TRBJ2-1
cdr3_length: 10
cdr3_aa: SASFRSGEQF

clone_size: -
v_call: TRBV5-6
j_call: TRBJ2-3
cdr3_length: 13
cdr3_aa: ASSPGNRRTDTQY

clone_size: -
v_call: TRBV30
j_call: TRBJ1-3
cdr3_length: 11
cdr3_aa: AWSEGWGNTIY

clone_size: -
v_call: TRBV5-1
j_call: TRBJ1-2
cdr3_length: 10
cdr3_aa: ASSLSNSGYT

clone_size: -
v_call: TRBV10-3
j_call: TRBJ1-2
cdr3_length: 11
cdr3_aa: AITEDGLYGYT

clone_size: -
v_call: TRBV21-1
j_call: TRBJ2-7
cdr3_length: 12
cdr3_aa: ASSNSTGRYEQY

clone_size: -
v_call: TRBV7-2
j_call: TRBJ2-4
cdr3_length: 14
cdr3_aa: ASSLALGRAKNIQY

clone_size: -
v_call: TRBV5-1
j_call: TRBJ1-1
cdr3_length: 11
cdr3_aa: ASSYGQDVEAF

clone_size: -
v_call: TRBV5-1
j_call: TRBJ2-5
cdr3_length: 13
cdr3_aa: ASSFLAGGQETQY

clone_size: -
v_call: TRBV27
j_call: TRBJ2-7
cdr3_length: 14
cdr3_aa: ASSFLGQTSSYEQY

clone_size: -
v_call: TRBV19
j_call: TRBJ1-4
cdr3_length: 12
cdr3_aa: ASSIAQGGEKLF

clone_size: -
v_call: TRBV11-2
j_call: TRBJ1-6
cdr3_length: 9
cdr3_aa: AGDREAPLH

clone_size: -
v_call: TRBV28
j_call: TRBJ2-5
cdr3_length: 13
cdr3_aa: ASSERGELQETQY

clone_size: -
v_call: TRBV5-1
j_call: TRBJ1-4
cdr3_length: 13
cdr3_aa: ASSLATGGDEKLF

clone_size: -
v_call: TRBV18
j_call: TRBJ1-2
cdr3_length: 14
cdr3_aa: ASSPPVSGGNYGYT

clone_size: -
v_call: TRBV10-1
j_call: TRBJ2-3
cdr3_length: 16
cdr3_aa: ASSETEDRASSTDTQY

clone_size: -
v_call: TRBV4-1
j_call: TRBJ2-2
cdr3_length: 14
cdr3_aa: ASSQDPQSNTGELF

clone_size: -
v_call: TRBV19
j_call: TRBJ2-1
cdr3_length: 12
cdr3_aa: ASGRAGYLNEQF

clone_size: -
v_call: TRBV5-6
j_call: TRBJ2-7
cdr3_length: 13
cdr3_aa: ASSLGPPTRDEQY

clone_size: -
v_call: TRBV27
j_call: TRBJ2-3
cdr3_length: 13
cdr3_aa: ASSSGGRRTDTQY

clone_size: -
v_call: TRBV13
j_call: TRBJ2-3
cdr3_length: 10
cdr3_aa: ASSRLRDTQY

clone_size: once
v_call: TRBV14
j_call: TRBJ1-1
cdr3_length: 10
cdr3_aa: ASSRPRGEAF

clone_size: -
v_call: TRBV7-9
j_call: TRBJ1-1
cdr3_length: 15
cdr3_aa: ASSLVTDHHLNTEAF

clone_size: -
v_call: TRBV20-1
j_call: TRBJ1-4
cdr3_length: 15
cdr3_aa: SASNPGQGPAGEKLF

clone_size: -
v_call: TRBV18
j_call: TRBJ1-5
cdr3_length: 11
cdr3_aa: ASSTGWGQPQH

clone_size: -
v_call: TRBV6-6
j_call: TRBJ1-5
cdr3_length: 15
cdr3_aa: ASSPTLGTAGSQPQH

clone_size: -
v_call: TRBV30
j_call: TRBJ1-1
cdr3_length: 11
cdr3_aa: AWMNIPGTEAF

clone_size: -
v_call: TRBV28
j_call: TRBJ2-7
cdr3_length: 12
cdr3_aa: ASSLLAGNYEQY

clone_size: -
v_call: TRBV19
j_call: TRBJ2-1
cdr3_length: 13
cdr3_aa: ASSIGGLNSNEQF

clone_size: once
v_call: TRBV19
j_call: TRBJ2-3
cdr3_length: 10
cdr3_aa: ASSESTDTQY

clone_size: -
v_call: TRBV3-1/TRBV3-2
j_call: TRBJ2-5
cdr3_length: 14
cdr3_aa: ASSQGTGGPSGTQY

clone_size: -
v_call: TRBV3-1/TRBV3-2
j_call: TRBJ2-7
cdr3_length: 11
cdr3_aa: ASSHWDSYEQY

clone_size: -
v_call: TRBV2
j_call: TRBJ1-5
cdr3_length: 13
cdr3_aa: ASSEDRASNQPQH

clone_size: -
v_call: TRBV27
j_call: TRBJ2-7
cdr3_length: 12
cdr3_aa: ASSYQGYSYEQY

clone_size: -
v_call: TRBV2
j_call: TRBJ2-5
cdr3_length: 15
cdr3_aa: ASREGLAGGPGETQY

clone_size: -
v_call: TRBV6-5
j_call: TRBJ2-1
cdr3_length: 12
cdr3_aa: ASRPGLARNEQF

clone_size: -
v_call: TRBV18
j_call: TRBJ1-2
cdr3_length: 12
cdr3_aa: ASSPAGRNYGYT

clone_size: -
v_call: TRBV5-1
j_call: TRBJ1-2
cdr3_length: 12
cdr3_aa: ASSFTGGIYGYT

clone_size: -
v_call: TRBV7-2
j_call: TRBJ2-7
cdr3_length: 12
cdr3_aa: ASIPRGTSYEQY

clone_size: few
v_call: TRBV5-1
j_call: TRBJ2-7
cdr3_length: 14
cdr3_aa: ASSLELAGVSYEQY

clone_size: once
v_call: TRBV20-1
j_call: TRBJ1-3
cdr3_length: 15
cdr3_aa: SASAPGQTSSGNTIY

clone_size: -
v_call: TRBV15
j_call: TRBJ1-4
cdr3_length: 11
cdr3_aa: ATSRGRQGKLF

clone_size: -
v_call: TRBV25-1
j_call: TRBJ2-5
cdr3_length: 11
cdr3_aa: ASSESVLETQY

clone_size: -
v_call: TRBV4-1
j_call: TRBJ1-4
cdr3_length: 14
cdr3_aa: ASSQDPGGTNEKLF

clone_size: -
v_call: TRBV2
j_call: TRBJ1-3
cdr3_length: 13
cdr3_aa: ASSLDGSSGNTIY

clone_size: -
v_call: TRBV30
j_call: TRBJ1-4
cdr3_length: 12
cdr3_aa: AWRGDRRIEKLF

clone_size: -
v_call: TRBV2
j_call: TRBJ2-5
cdr3_length: 11
cdr3_aa: ASSEGSGETQY

clone_size: -
v_call: TRBV29-1
j_call: TRBJ1-1
cdr3_length: 10
cdr3_aa: SATFRVIEAF

clone_size: -
v_call: TRBV11-2
j_call: TRBJ2-2
cdr3_length: 14
cdr3_aa: ASSRVAGGNTGELF

clone_size: -
v_call: TRBV7-6
j_call: TRBJ1-1
cdr3_length: 13
cdr3_aa: ASSTGQGGGTEAF

clone_size: -
v_call: TRBV6-4
j_call: TRBJ2-1
cdr3_length: 16
cdr3_aa: ASSDSPAGWMLSDEQF

clone_size: -
v_call: TRBV2
j_call: TRBJ1-6
cdr3_length: 13
cdr3_aa: ASSELLADNSPLH